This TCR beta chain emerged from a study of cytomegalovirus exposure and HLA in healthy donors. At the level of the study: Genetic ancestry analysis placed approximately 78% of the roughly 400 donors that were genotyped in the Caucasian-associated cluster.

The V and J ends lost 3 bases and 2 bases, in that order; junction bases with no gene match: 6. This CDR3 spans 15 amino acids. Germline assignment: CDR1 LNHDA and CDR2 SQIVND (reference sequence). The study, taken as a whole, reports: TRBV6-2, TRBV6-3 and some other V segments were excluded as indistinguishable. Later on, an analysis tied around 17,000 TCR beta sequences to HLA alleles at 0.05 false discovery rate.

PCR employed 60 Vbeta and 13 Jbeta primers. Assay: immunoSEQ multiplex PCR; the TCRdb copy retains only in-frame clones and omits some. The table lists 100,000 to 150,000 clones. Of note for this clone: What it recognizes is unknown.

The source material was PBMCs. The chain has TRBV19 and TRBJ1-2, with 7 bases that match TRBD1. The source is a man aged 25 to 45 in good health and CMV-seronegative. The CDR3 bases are TGTGCCAGTAGTATTGCACAGGGGCCAAACTATGGCTACACCTTC. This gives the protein CASSIAQGPNYGYTF.